This T cell receptor (beta chain) was recorded in a study of low-dose radiotherapy and immunotherapy resistance in tumors. Study context: 1 Gy per fraction was delivered to Cohort 2 every two weeks, for 13 Gy total over 26 weeks. Cyclophosphamide went in intravenously at 200 mg/m2 every two weeks, one day before radiation and immunotherapy.

Germline assignment: CDR1 SGHDT and CDR2 YYEEEE. The CDR3 sequence is 15 residues long. The trim removed 3 bases at V and 11 bases at J, leaving 13 bases unmatched. Time point specified: before trial treatment. Every donor was treated with nivolumab, ipilimumab, aspirin, low-dose cyclophosphamide and also low-dose radiotherapy. Patients with advanced, tumor-infiltrating lymphocyte-negative solid tumors were eligible. Regarding this clonotype: A read error is the likely source, as a far larger clone sits one nucleotide away.

Primers targeting TRAV and TRBV primed first-strand cDNA, covering alpha and beta chains. TCR amplification ran roughly 20 PCR cycles using constant-region and V-primer adapter primers. TCRdb fed the reads into MiXCR, producing one record per CDR3 protein. The data show more than 50,000 distinct CDR3 sequences, almost 25% seen once. Sequences were derived from PBMCs, sampled before treatment. The V gene is TRBV5-6, the J gene TRBJ2-5, with 10 bases lining up with TRBD2. The receptor was derived from a male donor with prostate cancer. The DNA for the CDR3 is TGTGCCAGCAGCTCGCTTAGCGGGAGGAGCGATGAGCAGTACTTC. Its protein is CASSSLSGRSDEQYF. The full variable domain, with the rest looked up from reference TRBV5-6 and TRBJ2-5, is DAGVTQSPTHLIKTRGQQVTLRCSPKSGHDTVSWYQQALGQGPQFIFQYYEEEERQRGNFPDRFSGHQFPNYSSELNVNALLLGDSALYLCASSSLSGRSDEQYFGPGTRLLVL.